These 18 T cell receptor beta chains were all obtained from the same sample, sequenced in a study of cytomegalovirus exposure and HLA in healthy donors. PCR involved 60 Vbeta and 13 Jbeta primers. Sequencing used immunoSEQ multiplex PCR; TCRdb keeps in-frame clones, though not all of them. The sample includes approximately 59,000 clones, 78% seen only once; the top ten take 2.5% to 3.5%. Sequenced sample: PBMCs. The receptor set was obtained from a girl aged 10-17 years in good health and CMV-seropositive.

The chain uses TRBV2 and TRBJ1-6, with 8 bases identical to TRBD1. V lost 5 bases, J lost 5 bases, and 5 bases stayed unmatched. Germline CDR1 SNHLY, CDR2 FYNNEI. The CDR3 sequence is 15 residues long. The CDR3 protein is CASSRTGLDNSPLHF. The CDR3 region has the DNA TGTGCCAGCAGTAGGACAGGGCTCGATAATTCACCCCTCCACTTT.

The chain has TRBV4-3 and TRBJ1-5; TRBD1 might be the D (6 bases). CDR1 is LGHNA and CDR2 is YSLEER in the germline V gene. The CDR3 length is 16 residues. Trimming pared 3 bases from V and 0 bases from J, leaving 12 bases between. The CDR3 DNA is TGCGCCAGCAGCCAGGCTACAGGGTATAGCAATCAGCCCCAGCATTTT. It is translated as CASSQATGYSNQPQHF.

CDR3 amino acids: CASSGRDRVGETQYF. The CDR3 DNA reads TGTGCCAGCAGCGGACGGGACAGGGTGGGAGAGACCCAGTACTTC. J is TRBJ2-5 and V is TRBV9; 9 bases are a match to TRBD1. Germline CDR1 and CDR2: SGDLS and YYNGEE. The V and J ends lost 3 bases and 4 bases, in that order; junction bases with no gene match: 7. There are 15 residues in the CDR3.

V usage is TRBV4-1 and J usage is TRBJ2-5, with 7 positions matching TRBD1. CDR1 and CDR2 from the germline V gene are MGHRA and YSYEKL. With V trimmed by 0 bases and J by 2 bases, 6 bases remained unmatched. The CDR3 is 16 residues long. The CDR3 sequence: CASSQDRTGLQETQYF. CDR3 coding DNA: TGCGCCAGCAGCCAAGATCGGACAGGCTTACAAGAGACCCAGTACTTC.

This chain connects TRBV30 to TRBJ2-1, with TRBD2 matching over 13 bases. This CDR3 is built from 15 residues. Losses at the gene ends were 4 bases for V and 4 bases for J; bases not matched to a gene: 4. Germline V CDR1 and CDR2: GTSNPN, SVGIG (reference sequence). CDR3 nucleotide sequence: TGTGCCTGGACACGGACTAGCGGGGGATACAATGAGCAGTTCTTC. Protein product: CAWTRTSGGYNEQFF.

The sample holds a few counts of this clone. The chain has TRBV6-1 and TRBJ2-1; 12 nucleotides match TRBD2. The CDR3 sequence is 19 residues long. Germline lookup yields CDR1 MNHNS and CDR2 SASEGT. V dropped 3 bases and J dropped 0; count of bases not matched to a gene: 9. The CDR3 coding sequence is TGTGCCAGCAGTGAGACACTAGCGGGAGGATCTAGCTCCTACAATGAGCAGTTCTTC. This translates into CASSETLAGGSSSYNEQFF.

J is TRBJ2-5 and V is TRBV5-1; TRBD2 agrees at 7 bases. Germline trimming cut 4 bases from V and 2 bases from J; bases unmatched to any gene: 11. The CDR3 has 16 amino acids. CDR1 and CDR2 from the germline V gene are SGHRS and YFSETQ. CDR3 in DNA: TGCGCCAGCAGCGTCTCTCTGCGGGGGAGACAAGAGACCCAGTACTTC. Its translation: CASSVSLRGRQETQYF.

The chain is built from TRBV5-6 and TRBJ2-1, with 7 bases matching TRBD1. After removal of 0 bases from V and 12 bases from J, the junction contained 3 bases not matched to a gene. The CDR3 has 12 residues. CDR1 is SGHDT and CDR2 is YYEEEE in the germline V gene. The CDR3 loop reads CASSLDRGTQFF. The CDR3 nucleotides are TGTGCCAGCAGCTTGGACAGGGGAACGCAGTTCTTC.

The J gene is TRBJ2-5, the V gene TRBV14, with 11 positions matching TRBD2. Per the germline V gene, CDR1 is SGHDN and CDR2 is FVKESK. V trimming: 2 bases; J trimming: 5 bases; junction bases outside the gene matches: 1. CDR3 length equals 14 residues. DNA for the CDR3: TGTGCCAGCAGCCAAACTAGCGGGGGCGAGACCCAGTACTTC. Amino acids: CASSQTSGGETQYF.

This chain joins TRBV6-1 and TRBJ1-6; 7 positions match TRBD1. There are 14 residues in the CDR3. V lost 6 bases and J lost 14; bases outside the gene matches: 13. From germline, CDR1 is MNHNS and CDR2 SASEGT. CDR3 loop: CASRLTGAGFTLHF. CDR3 nucleotide sequence: TGTGCCAGCAGGTTAACAGGGGCCGGCTTCACCCTCCACTTT.

The chain joins TRBV29-1 to TRBJ1-3, with D hard to call. CDR1 and CDR2 from the germline V gene are SQVTM and ANQGSEA. Trimming left V 4 bases short and J 1 base short, with 8 bases between. The CDR3 runs to 13 residues. The CDR3 coding sequence is TGCAGCGTTGGACTGTCGTCTGGAAACACCATATATTTT. Translation gives CSVGLSSGNTIYF.

The chain joins TRBV7-8 to TRBJ2-6, with D possibly TRBD1 on 6 matching bases. Trimming shortened V by 1 base and J by 2 bases, and 6 bases separated the two germline ends. CDR3 length equals 15 residues. Germline CDR1 is SGHVS and CDR2 is FQNEAQ. The CDR3 nucleotides are TGTGCCAGCAGCTTAGGACAGGCTGGGGCCAACGTCCTGACTTTC. Amino acids: CASSLGQAGANVLTF.

This chain links TRBV29-1 with TRBJ2-4; 12 bases agree with TRBD1. The germline CDR1 and CDR2 sequences are SQVTM and ANQGSEA. The CDR3 runs 17 residues. V was clipped by 7 bases and J by 0 bases; unmatched bases: 10. In DNA form, the CDR3 reads TGCAGCGCATGGGACAGGGGGCGCGGGGTAGCCAAAAACATTCAGTACTTC. Translating it yields CSAWDRGRGVAKNIQYF.

This chain links TRBV10-3 with TRBJ1-2; possibly TRBD1 for D (6 bases). This CDR3 is 14 amino acids long. V lost 0 bases and J lost 7, with 12 bases in between. Germline-derived CDR1 and CDR2 are ENHRY and SYGVKD. Here the CDR3 reads CAISESTRGSGYTF. The CDR3 DNA reads as TGTGCCATCAGTGAGTCGACCAGGGGCAGTGGCTACACCTTC.

The chain links TRBV29-1 to TRBJ2-7, with 7 bases aligning to TRBD1. Per the germline V gene, CDR1 is SQVTM and CDR2 is ANQGSEA. V shed 6 bases and J 10 bases; nucleotides not matched to a gene: 15. The length of the CDR3 is 13 residues. The CDR3 DNA follows: TGCAGCGTAGCGACAGGGCTTACGAGCAAACAGTACTTC. Protein sequence: CSVATGLTSKQYF.

This chain links TRBV7-9 with TRBJ1-2; TRBD1 matches at 7 bases. The CDR3 length is 14 residues. Germline CDR1 is SEHNR and CDR2 is FQNEAQ (reference sequence). J lost 4 bases, V lost 5 bases, and 7 bases had no gene match. The CDR3 is CASSPTGNAYGYTF. The CDR3 region has the DNA TGTGCCAGCAGCCCGACAGGGAATGCCTATGGCTACACCTTC. The whole variable domain, filled in from reference TRBV7-9 and TRBJ1-2, reads DTGVSQNPRHKITKRGQNVTFRCDPISEHNRLYWYRQTLGQGPEFLTYFQNEAQLEKSRLLSDRFSAERPKGSFSTLEIQRTEQGDSAMYLCASSPTGNAYGYTFGSGTRLTVV.

This chain joins TRBV15 and TRBJ2-3, with TRBD2 identical over 9 bases. In germline, CDR1 is LNHNV, CDR2 YYDKDF (reference sequence). V lost 0 bases and J lost 0; bases outside the gene matches: 10. The CDR3 spans 19 residues. The CDR3 sequence is CATSRDPTILAGSTDTQYF. The CDR3 nucleotides read TGTGCCACCAGCAGAGATCCCACCATACTAGCGGGTAGCACAGATACGCAGTATTTT.

The rearrangement joins TRBV27 to TRBJ1-5, with 7 bases identical to TRBD1. Unmatched junction bases numbered 3, after V lost 3 bases and J lost 4 bases. The CDR3 loop spans 14 amino acids. CDR1 and CDR2 from the germline V gene are MNHEY and SMNVEV (reference sequence). CDR3: CASSLGQSNQPQHF. DNA of the CDR3: TGTGCCAGCAGTTTGGGACAGAGTAATCAGCCCCAGCATTTT.